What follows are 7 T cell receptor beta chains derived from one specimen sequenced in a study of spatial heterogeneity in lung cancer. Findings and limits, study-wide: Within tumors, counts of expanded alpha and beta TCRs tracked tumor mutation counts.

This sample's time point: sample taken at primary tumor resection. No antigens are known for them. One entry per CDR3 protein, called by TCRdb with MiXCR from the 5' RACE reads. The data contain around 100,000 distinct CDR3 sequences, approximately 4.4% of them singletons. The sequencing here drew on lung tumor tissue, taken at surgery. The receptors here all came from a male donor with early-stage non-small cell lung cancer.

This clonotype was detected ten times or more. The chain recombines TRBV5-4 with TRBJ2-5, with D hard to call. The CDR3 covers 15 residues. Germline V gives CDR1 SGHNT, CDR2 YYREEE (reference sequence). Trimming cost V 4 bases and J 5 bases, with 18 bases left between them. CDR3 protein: CASSPRAVESETQYF. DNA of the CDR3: TGTGCCAGCAGCCCCCGGGCAGTCGAGTCGGAGACCCAGTACTTC.

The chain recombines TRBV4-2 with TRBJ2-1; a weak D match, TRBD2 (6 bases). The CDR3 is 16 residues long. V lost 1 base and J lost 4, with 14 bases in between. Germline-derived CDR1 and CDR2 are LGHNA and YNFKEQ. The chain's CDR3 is CASSQVSAAGYNEQFF. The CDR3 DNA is TGTGCCAGCAGCCAAGTTTCGGCCGCGGGGTACAATGAGCAGTTCTTC.

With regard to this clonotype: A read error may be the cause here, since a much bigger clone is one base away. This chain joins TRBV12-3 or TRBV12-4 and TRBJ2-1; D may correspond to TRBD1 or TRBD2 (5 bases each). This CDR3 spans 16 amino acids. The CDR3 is CTSRGLGEFSYNEQFF. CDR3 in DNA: TGTACCAGCAGAGGTCTGGGGGAATTCTCCTACAATGAGCAGTTCTTC.

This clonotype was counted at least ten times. The CDR3 DNA is TGTGCCAGCACCAGAGGGGGGGAGACTAGCGGCTACACCTTC. Its translation is CASTRGGETSGYTF. The chain carries TRBV7-9 and TRBJ1-2; possibly TRBD1 for D (6 bases). V was cut by 7 bases and J by 8 bases, with 20 bases left in between. The germline gives CDR1 SEHNR, CDR2 FQNEAQ (reference sequence). This CDR3 has 14 residues.

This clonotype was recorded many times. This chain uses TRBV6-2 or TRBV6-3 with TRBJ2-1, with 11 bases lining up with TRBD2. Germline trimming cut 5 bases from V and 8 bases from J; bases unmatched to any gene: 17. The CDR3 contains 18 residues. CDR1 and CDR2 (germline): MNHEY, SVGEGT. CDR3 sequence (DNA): TGTGCCAGCAGTCCACGGTGGATAGCGGGAGGGCCTCTTCATGAGCAGTTCTTC. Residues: CASSPRWIAGGPLHEQFF.

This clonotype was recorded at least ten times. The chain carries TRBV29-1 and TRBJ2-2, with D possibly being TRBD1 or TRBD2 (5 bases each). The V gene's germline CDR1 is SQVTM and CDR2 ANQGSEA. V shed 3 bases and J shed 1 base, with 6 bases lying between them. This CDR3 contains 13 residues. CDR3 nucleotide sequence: TGCAGCGTTGAGGGGGAGAACACCGGGGAGCTGTTTTTT. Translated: CSVEGENTGELFF.

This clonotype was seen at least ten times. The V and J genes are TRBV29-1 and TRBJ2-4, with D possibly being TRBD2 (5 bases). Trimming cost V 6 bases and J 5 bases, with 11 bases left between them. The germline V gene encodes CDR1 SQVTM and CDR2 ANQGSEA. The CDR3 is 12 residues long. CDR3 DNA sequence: TGCAGCGTAGGAGCCGGGGAAAACATTCAGTACTTC. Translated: CSVGAGENIQYF.